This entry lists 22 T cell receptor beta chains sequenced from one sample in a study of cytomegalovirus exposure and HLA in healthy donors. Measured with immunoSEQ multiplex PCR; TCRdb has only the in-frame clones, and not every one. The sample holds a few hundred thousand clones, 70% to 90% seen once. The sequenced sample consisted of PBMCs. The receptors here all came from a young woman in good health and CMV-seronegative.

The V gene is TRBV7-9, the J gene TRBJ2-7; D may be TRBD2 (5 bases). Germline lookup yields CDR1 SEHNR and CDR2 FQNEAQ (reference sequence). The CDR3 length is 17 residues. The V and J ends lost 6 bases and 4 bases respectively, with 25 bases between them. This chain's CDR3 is CASRSGLSHSLPYEQYF. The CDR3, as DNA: TGTGCCAGCAGGAGCGGACTTTCCCACTCCCTTCCTTACGAGCAGTACTTC. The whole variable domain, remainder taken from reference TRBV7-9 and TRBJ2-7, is DTGVSQNPRHKITKRGQNVTFRCDPISEHNRLYWYRQTLGQGPEFLTYFQNEAQLEKSRLLSDRFSAERPKGSFSTLEIQRTEQGDSAMYLCASRSGLSHSLPYEQYFGPGTRLTVT.

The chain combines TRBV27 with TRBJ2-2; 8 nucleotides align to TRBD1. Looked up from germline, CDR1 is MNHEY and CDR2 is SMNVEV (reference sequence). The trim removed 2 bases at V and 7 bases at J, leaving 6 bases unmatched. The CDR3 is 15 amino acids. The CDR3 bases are TGTGCCAGCAGTTTAATCAGGGGGCAGGGCGGGGAGCTGTTTTTT. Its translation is CASSLIRGQGGELFF.

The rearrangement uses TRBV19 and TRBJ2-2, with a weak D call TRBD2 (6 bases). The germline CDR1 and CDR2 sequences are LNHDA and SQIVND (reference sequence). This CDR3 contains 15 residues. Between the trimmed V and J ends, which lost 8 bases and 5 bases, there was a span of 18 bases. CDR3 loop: CASSGRWGVTGELFF. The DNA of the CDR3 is TGTGCCAGTTCCGGCCGATGGGGGGTTACCGGGGAGCTGTTTTTT.

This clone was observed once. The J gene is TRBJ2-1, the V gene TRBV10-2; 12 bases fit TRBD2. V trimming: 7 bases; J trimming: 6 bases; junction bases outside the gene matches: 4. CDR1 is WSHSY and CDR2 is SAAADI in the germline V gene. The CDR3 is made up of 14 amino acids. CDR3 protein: CASMTSGRTNEQFF. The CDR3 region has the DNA TGCGCCAGCATGACTAGCGGGAGAACCAATGAGCAGTTCTTC.

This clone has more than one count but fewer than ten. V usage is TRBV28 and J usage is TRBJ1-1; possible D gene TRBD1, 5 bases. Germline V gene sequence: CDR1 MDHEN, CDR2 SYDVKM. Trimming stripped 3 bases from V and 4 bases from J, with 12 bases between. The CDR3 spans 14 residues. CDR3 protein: CASSLGRVSTEAFF. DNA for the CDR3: TGTGCCAGCAGTTTGGGCAGGGTGAGCACTGAAGCTTTCTTT.

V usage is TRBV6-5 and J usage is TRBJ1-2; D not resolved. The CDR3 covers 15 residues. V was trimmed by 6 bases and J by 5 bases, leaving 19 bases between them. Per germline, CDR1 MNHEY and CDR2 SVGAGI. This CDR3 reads CASSDPYSGWYGYTF. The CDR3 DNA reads TGTGCCAGCAGCGACCCGTACTCGGGGTGGTATGGCTACACCTTC.

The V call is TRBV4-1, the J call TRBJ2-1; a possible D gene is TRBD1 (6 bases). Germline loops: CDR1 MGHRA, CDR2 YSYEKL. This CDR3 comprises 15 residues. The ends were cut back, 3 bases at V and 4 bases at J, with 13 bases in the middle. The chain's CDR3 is CASSQFSDSYNEQFF. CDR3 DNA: TGCGCCAGCAGCCAGTTCTCGGACAGTTACAATGAGCAGTTCTTC.

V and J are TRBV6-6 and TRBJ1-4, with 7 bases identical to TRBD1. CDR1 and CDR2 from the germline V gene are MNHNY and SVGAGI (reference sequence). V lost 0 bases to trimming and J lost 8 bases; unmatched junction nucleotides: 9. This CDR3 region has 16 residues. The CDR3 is CASSYSNLQGREKLFF. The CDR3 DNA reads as TGTGCCAGCAGTTACTCGAATTTACAGGGGCGGGAAAAACTGTTTTTT.

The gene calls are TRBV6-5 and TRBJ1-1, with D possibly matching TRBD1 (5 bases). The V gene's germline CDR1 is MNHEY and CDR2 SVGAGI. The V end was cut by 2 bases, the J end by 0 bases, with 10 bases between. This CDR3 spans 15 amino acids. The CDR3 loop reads CASSYGGGMNTEAFF. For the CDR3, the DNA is TGTGCCAGCAGTTACGGGGGGGGGATGAACACTGAAGCTTTCTTT.

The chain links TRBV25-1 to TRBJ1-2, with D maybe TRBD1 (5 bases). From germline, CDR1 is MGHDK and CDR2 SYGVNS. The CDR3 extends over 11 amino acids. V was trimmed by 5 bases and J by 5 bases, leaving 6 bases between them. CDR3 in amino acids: CASSPGYGYTF. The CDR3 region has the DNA TGTGCCAGCAGTCCAGGGTATGGCTACACCTTC.

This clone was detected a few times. CDR3 amino acids: CSVFGQGYGYTF. Here the CDR3 DNA reads TGCAGCGTTTTTGGACAGGGCTATGGCTACACCTTC. This chain links TRBV29-1 with TRBJ1-2, with TRBD1 matching over 8 bases. CDR3 length equals 12 residues. The germline V gene has CDR1 SQVTM and CDR2 ANQGSEA. Trimming cost V 5 bases and J 4 bases; bases outside gene matches: 3.

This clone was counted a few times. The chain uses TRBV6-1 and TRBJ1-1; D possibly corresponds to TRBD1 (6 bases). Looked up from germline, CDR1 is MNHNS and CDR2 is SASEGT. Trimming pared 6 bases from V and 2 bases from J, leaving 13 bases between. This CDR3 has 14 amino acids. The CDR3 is CASSAGTTNTEAFF. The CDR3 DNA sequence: TGTGCCAGCAGCGCCGGGACAACCAACACTGAAGCTTTCTTT.

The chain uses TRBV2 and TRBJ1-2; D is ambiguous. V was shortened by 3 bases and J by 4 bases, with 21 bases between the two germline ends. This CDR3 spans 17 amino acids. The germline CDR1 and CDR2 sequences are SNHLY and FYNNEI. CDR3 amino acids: CASSEGGLGERAYGYTF. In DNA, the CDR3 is TGTGCCAGCAGTGAGGGAGGCCTTGGGGAGCGGGCCTATGGCTACACCTTC.

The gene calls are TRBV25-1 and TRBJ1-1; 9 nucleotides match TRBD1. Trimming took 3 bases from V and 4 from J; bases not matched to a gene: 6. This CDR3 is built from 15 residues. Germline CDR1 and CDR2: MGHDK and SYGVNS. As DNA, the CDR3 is TGTGCCAGCAGTGACCCGGGACAGGGAGTCACTGAAGCTTTCTTT. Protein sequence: CASSDPGQGVTEAFF.

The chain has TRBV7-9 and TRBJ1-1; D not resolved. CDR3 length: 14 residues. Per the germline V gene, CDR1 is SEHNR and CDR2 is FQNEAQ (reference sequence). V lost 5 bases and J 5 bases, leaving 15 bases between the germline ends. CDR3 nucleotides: TGTGCCAGCAGCCTAGTAATGCTAATGACTGAAGCTTTCTTT. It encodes CASSLVMLMTEAFF.

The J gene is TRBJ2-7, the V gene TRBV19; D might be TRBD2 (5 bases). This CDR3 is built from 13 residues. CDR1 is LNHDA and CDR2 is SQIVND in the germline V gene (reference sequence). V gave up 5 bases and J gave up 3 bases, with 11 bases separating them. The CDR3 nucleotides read TGTGCCAGTAGTGCCATGGCGGGCTACGAGCAGTACTTC. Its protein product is CASSAMAGYEQYF. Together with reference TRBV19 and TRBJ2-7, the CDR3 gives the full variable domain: DGGITQSPKYLFRKEGQNVTLSCEQNLNHDAMYWYRQDPGQGLRLIYYSQIVNDFQKGDIAEGYSVSREKKESFPLTVTSAQKNPTAFYLCASSAMAGYEQYFGPGTRLTVT.

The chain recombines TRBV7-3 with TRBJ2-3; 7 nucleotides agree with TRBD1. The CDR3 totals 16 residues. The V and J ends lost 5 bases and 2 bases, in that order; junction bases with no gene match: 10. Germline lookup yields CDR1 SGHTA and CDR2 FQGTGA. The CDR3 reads CASSHGTVKPTDTQYF. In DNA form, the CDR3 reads TGTGCCAGCAGCCACGGGACAGTAAAGCCCACAGATACGCAGTATTTT.

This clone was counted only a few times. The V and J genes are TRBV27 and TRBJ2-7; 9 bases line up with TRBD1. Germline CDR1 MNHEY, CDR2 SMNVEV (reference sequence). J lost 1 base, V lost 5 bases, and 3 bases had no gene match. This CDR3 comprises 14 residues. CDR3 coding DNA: TGTGCCAGCAGTAATGGGACAGGGTCCTACGAGCAGTACTTC. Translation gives CASSNGTGSYEQYF.

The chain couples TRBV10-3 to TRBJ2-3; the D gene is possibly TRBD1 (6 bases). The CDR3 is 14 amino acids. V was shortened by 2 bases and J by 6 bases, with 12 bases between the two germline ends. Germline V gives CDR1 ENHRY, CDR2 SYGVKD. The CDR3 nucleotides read TGTGCCATCAGTGAGAGACAGGAAAGGGATACGCAGTATTTT. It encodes CAISERQERDTQYF.

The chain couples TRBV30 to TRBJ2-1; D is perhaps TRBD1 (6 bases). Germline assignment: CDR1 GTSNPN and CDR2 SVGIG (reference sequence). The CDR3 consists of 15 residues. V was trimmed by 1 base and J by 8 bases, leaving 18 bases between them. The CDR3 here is CAWSDSGTRYHEQFF. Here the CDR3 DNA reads TGTGCCTGGAGTGATTCCGGGACAAGATATCATGAGCAGTTCTTC. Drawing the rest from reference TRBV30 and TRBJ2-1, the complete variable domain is SQTIHQWPATLVQPVGSPLSLECTVEGTSNPNLYWYRQAAGRGLQLLFYSVGIGQISSEVPQNLSASRPQDRQFILSSKKLLLSDSGFYLCAWSDSGTRYHEQFFGPGTRLTVL.

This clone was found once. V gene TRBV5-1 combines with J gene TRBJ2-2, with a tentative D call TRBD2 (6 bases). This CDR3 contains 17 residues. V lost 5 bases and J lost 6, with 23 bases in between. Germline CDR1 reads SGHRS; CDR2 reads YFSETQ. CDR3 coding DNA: TGCGCCAGCAGTCGTCTCTTGGCGGGGAGCGTAGCCGGGGAGCTGTTTTTT. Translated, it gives CASSRLLAGSVAGELFF.

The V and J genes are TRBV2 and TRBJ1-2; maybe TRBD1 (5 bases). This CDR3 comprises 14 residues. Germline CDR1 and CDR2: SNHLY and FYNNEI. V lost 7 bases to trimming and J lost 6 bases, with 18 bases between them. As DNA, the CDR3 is TGTGCCAGCAACGAAGGTGGAGGGGCGGATGGCTACACCTTC. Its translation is CASNEGGGADGYTF.